In its sample, the clone carrying this T cell receptor (beta chain) was seen many times. The data are from a study of T cells in Graves' hyperthyroidism and ophthalmopathy. The germline gives CDR1 SEHNR, CDR2 FQNEAQ (reference sequence). CDR3 length equals 15 residues. Trimming removed 5 bases from V and 3 bases from J; junction bases left unmatched: 9. What was amplified from RNA transcripts were TCR beta CDR3 regions. The HTBI primer set drove a first-round RT-PCR of the TCR CDR3. TCRdb called the multiplex PCR reads again in MiXCR, with one record for every CDR3 protein. The repertoire has around 300,000 distinct CDR3 sequences, about 15% of them found once; the top ten carry about 30%.

The receptor was isolated from a woman between 50 and 59 years old with Graves' hyperthyroidism that later progressed to Graves' ophthalmopathy. Specimen: blood. The chain is built from TRBV7-9 and TRBJ2-5, with 7 bases fitting TRBD2. The CDR3 sequence: CASSPGVAGKETQYF. In DNA form, the CDR3 reads TGTGCCAGCAGCCCCGGGGTAGCGGGTAAAGAGACCCAGTACTTC.